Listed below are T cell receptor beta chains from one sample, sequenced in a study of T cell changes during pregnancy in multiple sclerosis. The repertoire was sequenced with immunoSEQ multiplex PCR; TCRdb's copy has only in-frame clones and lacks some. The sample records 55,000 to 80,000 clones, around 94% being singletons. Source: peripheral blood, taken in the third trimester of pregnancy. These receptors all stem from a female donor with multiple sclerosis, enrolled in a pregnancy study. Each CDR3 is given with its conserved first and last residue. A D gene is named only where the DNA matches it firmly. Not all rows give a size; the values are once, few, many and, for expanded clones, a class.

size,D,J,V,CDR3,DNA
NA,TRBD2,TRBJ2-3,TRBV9,CASSVVGSGGWDTQYF,TGTGCCAGCAGCGTAGTCGGTAGCGGGGGGTGGGATACGCAGTATTTT
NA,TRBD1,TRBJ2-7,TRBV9,CASSPRQGSTYEQYF,TGTGCCAGCAGCCCAAGACAGGGATCAACCTACGAGCAGTACTTC
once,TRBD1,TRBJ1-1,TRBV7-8,CASSLSRPRDRGDTEAFF,TGTGCCAGCAGCTTAAGCAGACCCCGGGACAGGGGGGACACTGAAGCTTTCTTT
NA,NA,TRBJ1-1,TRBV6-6,CASSPGTRNTEAFF,TGTGCCAGCAGTCCCGGGACACGGAACACTGAAGCTTTCTTT
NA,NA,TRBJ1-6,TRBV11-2,CASSVTGMPPLHF,TGTGCCAGCAGTGTAACAGGGATGCCACCCCTCCACTTT
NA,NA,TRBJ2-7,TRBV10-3,CAIRGATNAYEQYF,TGTGCCATCAGGGGAGCGACAAATGCCTACGAGCAGTACTTC
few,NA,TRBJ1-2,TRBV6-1,CASRGNYRENYGYTF,TGTGCCAGCAGGGGAAACTACAGGGAAAACTATGGCTACACCTTC
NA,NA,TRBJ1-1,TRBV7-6,CASSAAPGGNTEAFF,TGTGCCAGCAGCGCCGCTCCGGGAGGGAACACTGAAGCTTTCTTT
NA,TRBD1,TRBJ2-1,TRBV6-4,CASATGTGDGDEQFF,TGTGCCAGCGCTACCGGTACAGGGGATGGAGATGAGCAGTTCTTC
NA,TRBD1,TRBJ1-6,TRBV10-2,CATDWGVRQGISPLHF,TGCGCCACCGACTGGGGCGTGAGACAGGGTATTTCACCCCTCCACTTT